The 5 T cell receptor beta chains presented below share a single source sample, sequenced in a study of chronic HIV infection and antiretroviral therapy. TCRdb reprocessed the 5' RACE reads with MiXCR, giving one entry per CDR3 protein. The sample lists 40,000 to 50,000 distinct CDR3 sequences, under 20% occurring once. The sequencing sample was made of peripheral blood. The origin of the receptors is an adult who had HIV and had not received antiretroviral therapy, or was an uninfected healthy control (not recorded which).

Regarding this clonotype: The germline gene is not matched at one end of the junction; a read error may be the cause. The chain is built from TRBV28 and TRBJ2-1; TRBD2 agrees at 9 bases. Germline V lookup: CDR1 MDHEN, CDR2 SYDVKM. This CDR3 region has 17 residues. The CDR3 protein is CVSSSALGGGRANEQFF. CDR3 nucleotides: TGTGTCAGCAGTTCCGCCCTGGGGGGCGGGAGGGCCAATGAGCAGTTCTTC.

This clonotype occurred a few times. J is TRBJ2-1 and V is TRBV7-8; D is perhaps TRBD1 or TRBD2 (5 bases each). Trimming took 0 bases from V and 0 from J, leaving 15 bases between them. Per the germline V gene, CDR1 is SGHVS and CDR2 is FQNEAQ. There are 18 residues in the CDR3. The CDR3 region is CASSLASNWGSSYNEQFF. Written as DNA, the CDR3 is TGTGCCAGCAGCTTAGCTAGCAACTGGGGGAGCTCCTACAATGAGCAGTTCTTC.

The chain has TRBV5-1 and TRBJ1-1; TRBD1 aligns across 7 bases. Germline-derived CDR1 and CDR2 are SGHRS and YFSETQ. V gave up 0 bases and J gave up 4 bases; unmatched junction bases: 3. The CDR3 is 14 residues long. The CDR3 coding sequence is TGCGCCAGCAGCTTGGGACAGGGATCCACTGAAGCTTTCTTT. Translation: CASSLGQGSTEAFF.

The rearrangement uses TRBV20-1 and TRBJ2-1, with TRBD2 matching over 11 bases. This CDR3 has 17 amino acids. CDR1 DFQATT and CDR2 SNEGSKA come from the germline V gene (reference sequence). V shed 0 bases and J 9 bases; nucleotides not matched to a gene: 13. The DNA of the CDR3 is TGCAGTGCTAGAGATTACCCCGGGCTAGCGGGAGGAGTTGAGCAGTTCTTC. Translating gives CSARDYPGLAGGVEQFF.

The chain employs TRBV28 and TRBJ1-1, with TRBD1 identical over 10 bases. This CDR3 is 14 amino acids long. Germline CDR1 and CDR2: MDHEN and SYDVKM. V shed 6 bases and J 3 bases; nucleotides not matched to a gene: 4. CDR3 nucleotides: TGTGCCAGCAGACCGACAGGGGGCTACACTGAAGCTTTCTTT. Its translation: CASRPTGGYTEAFF.